This TCR beta chain emerged from a study of CD8 T cells in Susac syndrome. Study conclusions and caveats: The number of individuals included in the study's TCR sequencing and HLA analysis was acknowledged as relatively small.

The germline gives CDR1 MNHNS, CDR2 SASEGT. CDR3 length equals 17 residues. V was pared by 6 bases and J by 7 bases, with 25 bases between. When the RNA was reverse transcribed, random hexamers were used with an input of 0.5 to 1 ug. A multiplex approach, immunoSEQ multiplex PCR, amplified TCR beta CDR3 across 54 Vbeta and 13 Jbeta. TCRdb recomputed calls from the immunoSEQ multiplex PCR reads with MiXCR, one row per CDR3 protein. The sample includes about 300,000 distinct CDR3 sequences, about 90% of them seen just once. Sequencing of TCR beta covered CD8+ and CD4+ T cells obtained from blood. Both CD4+ and CD8+ T cells were negatively isolated, and TEMRA cells underwent FACS enrichment. On this clonotype itself: The antigen is not known.

This chain connects TRBV6-1 to TRBJ1-5, with D possibly TRBD1 on 6 matching bases. The TCR was taken from a human donor with multiple sclerosis. Input material: CD4+ T cells from PBMCs. DNA for the CDR3: TGTGCCAGCAGCCCCTTAACAGGGAGCCGGGCGGGGCAGCCCCAGCATTTT. Translation gives CASSPLTGSRAGQPQHF.